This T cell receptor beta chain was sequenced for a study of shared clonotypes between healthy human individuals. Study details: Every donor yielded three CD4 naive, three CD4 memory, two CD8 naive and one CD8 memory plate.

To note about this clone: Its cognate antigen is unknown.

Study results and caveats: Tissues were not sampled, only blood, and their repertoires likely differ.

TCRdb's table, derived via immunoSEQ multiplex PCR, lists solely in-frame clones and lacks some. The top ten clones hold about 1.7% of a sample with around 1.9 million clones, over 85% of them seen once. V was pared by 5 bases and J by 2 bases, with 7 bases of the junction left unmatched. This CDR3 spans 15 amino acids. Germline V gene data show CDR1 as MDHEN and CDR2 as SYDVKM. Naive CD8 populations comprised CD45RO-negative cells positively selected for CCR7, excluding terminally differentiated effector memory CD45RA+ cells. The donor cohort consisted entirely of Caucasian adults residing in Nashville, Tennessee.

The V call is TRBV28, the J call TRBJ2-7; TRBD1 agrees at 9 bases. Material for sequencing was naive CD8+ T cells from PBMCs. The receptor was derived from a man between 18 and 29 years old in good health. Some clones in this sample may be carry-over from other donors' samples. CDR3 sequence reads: CASSGRTGEAYEQYF. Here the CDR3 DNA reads TGTGCCAGCAGTGGCCGGACAGGGGAAGCCTACGAGCAGTACTTC.